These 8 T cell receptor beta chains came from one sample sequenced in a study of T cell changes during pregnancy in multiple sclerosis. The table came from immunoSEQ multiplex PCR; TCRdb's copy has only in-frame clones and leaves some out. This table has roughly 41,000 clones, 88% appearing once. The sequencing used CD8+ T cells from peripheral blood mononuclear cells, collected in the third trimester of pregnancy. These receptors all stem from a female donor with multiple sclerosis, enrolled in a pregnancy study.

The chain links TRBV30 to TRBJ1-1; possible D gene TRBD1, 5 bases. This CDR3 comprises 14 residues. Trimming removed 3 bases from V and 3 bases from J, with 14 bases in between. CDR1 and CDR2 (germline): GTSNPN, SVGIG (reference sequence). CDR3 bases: TGTGCCTGGAGCCCCGGGGGAGGGGACACTGAAGCTTTCTTT. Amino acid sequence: CAWSPGGGDTEAFF.

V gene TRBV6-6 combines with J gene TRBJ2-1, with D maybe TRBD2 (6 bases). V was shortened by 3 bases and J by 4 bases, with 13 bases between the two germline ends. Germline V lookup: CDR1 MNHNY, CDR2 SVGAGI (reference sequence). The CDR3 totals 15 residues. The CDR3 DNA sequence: TGTGCCAGCAGTTATCCTGCGCGGGAATACAATGAGCAGTTCTTC. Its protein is CASSYPAREYNEQFF.

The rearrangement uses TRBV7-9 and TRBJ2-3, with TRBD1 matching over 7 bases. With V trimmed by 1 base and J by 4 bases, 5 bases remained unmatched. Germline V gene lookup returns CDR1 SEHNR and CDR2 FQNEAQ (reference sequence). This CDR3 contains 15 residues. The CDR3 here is CASSLDQGVADTQYF. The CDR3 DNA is TGTGCCAGCAGCTTAGACCAGGGGGTGGCAGATACGCAGTATTTT.

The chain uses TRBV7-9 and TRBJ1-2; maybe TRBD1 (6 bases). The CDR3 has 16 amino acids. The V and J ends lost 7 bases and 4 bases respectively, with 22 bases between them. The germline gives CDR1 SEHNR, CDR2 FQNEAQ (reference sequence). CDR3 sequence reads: CASTITGLRGTYGYTF. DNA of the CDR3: TGTGCCAGCACCATAACGGGCCTCAGGGGCACCTATGGCTACACCTTC.

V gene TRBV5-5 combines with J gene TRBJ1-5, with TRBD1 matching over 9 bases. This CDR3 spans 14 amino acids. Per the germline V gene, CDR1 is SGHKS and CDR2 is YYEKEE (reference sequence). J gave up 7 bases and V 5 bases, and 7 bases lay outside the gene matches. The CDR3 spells CASSITGGGQPQHF. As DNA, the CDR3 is TGTGCCAGCAGTATTACAGGGGGCGGGCAGCCCCAGCATTTT.

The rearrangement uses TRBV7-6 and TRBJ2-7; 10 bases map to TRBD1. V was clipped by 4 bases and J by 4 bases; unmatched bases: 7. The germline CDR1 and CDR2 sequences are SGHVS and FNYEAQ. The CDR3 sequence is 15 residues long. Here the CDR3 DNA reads TGTGCCAGCAGCTGGGACAGGGGATCGGTTTACGAGCAGTACTTC. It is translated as CASSWDRGSVYEQYF.

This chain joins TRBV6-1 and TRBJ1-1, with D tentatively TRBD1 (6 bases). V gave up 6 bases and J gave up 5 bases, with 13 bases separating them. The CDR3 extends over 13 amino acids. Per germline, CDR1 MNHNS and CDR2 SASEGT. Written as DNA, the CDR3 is TGTGCCAGCAGAGCCCCTCAGGGGACTGAAGCTTTCTTT. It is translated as CASRAPQGTEAFF.

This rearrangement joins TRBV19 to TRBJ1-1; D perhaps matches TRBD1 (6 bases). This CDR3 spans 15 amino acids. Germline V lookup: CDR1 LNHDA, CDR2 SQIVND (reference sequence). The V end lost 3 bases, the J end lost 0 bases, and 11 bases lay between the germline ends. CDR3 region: CASSMRDTLNTEAFF. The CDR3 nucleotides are TGTGCCAGTAGTATGAGGGACACCTTGAACACTGAAGCTTTCTTT.